These T cell receptor beta chains were read from a single sample in a study of regulatory T cells in long-lasting Graves disease. MiXCR, applied by TCRdb to the multiplex PCR reads, yields one record per CDR3 protein. The repertoire holds roughly 450,000 distinct CDR3 sequences, around 24% seen once, with about a quarter in the top ten. This sample comprised peripheral blood mononuclear cells (PBMCs), obtained when the disease was refractory, from a patient treated with antithyroid drugs. The receptors stem from a female donor with Graves disease. CDR3s include the opening cysteine and the closing phenylalanine or tryptophan. The order of the fields is V gene, J gene, D gene, clone size, CDR3 protein, CDR3 DNA. A D gene is named only where the DNA matches it firmly. Rows give clone size only sometimes, using once, few, many, or a class for an expanded clone.

TRBV6-2/TRBV6-3,TRBJ1-6,TRBD1,-,CASSYSGTANNSPLHF,TGTGCCAGCAGTTACTCCGGGACAGCCAATAATTCACCCCTCCACTTT
TRBV7-8,TRBJ2-5,-,many,CASSLARVGKETQYF,TGTGCCAGCAGCTTAGCGCGGGTCGGGAAAGAGACCCAGTACTTC
TRBV6-5,TRBJ1-1,-,many,CASSYSIRNTEAFF,TGTGCCAGCAGTTACTCGATAAGGAACACTGAAGCTTTCTTT
TRBV2,TRBJ2-7,TRBD2,few,CASRRETSGSYEQYF,TGTGCCAGCAGGCGGGAAACTAGCGGGAGTTACGAGCAGTACTTC
TRBV4-1,TRBJ1-1,-,-,CASSRPGPEAFF,TGCGCCAGCAGCCGTCCAGGCCCTGAAGCTTTCTTT
TRBV2,TRBJ2-5,-,many,CASSELWAGEETQYF,TGTGCCAGCAGTGAATTGTGGGCGGGTGAGGAGACCCAGTACTTC
TRBV2,TRBJ1-2,-,many,CASSETNYGYTF,TGTGCCAGCAGTGAGACTAACTATGGCTACACCTTC
TRBV29-1,TRBJ1-4,-,few,CSVEDEGIKKLFF,TGCAGCGTTGAAGATGAGGGTATCAAAAAACTGTTTTTT
TRBV3-1,TRBJ2-5,TRBD2,many,CASSRGSLAGVTETQYF,TGTGCCAGCAGCCGAGGGTCGCTAGCGGGAGTTACAGAGACCCAGTACTTC
TRBV2,TRBJ2-3,-,-,CVSSEALSTGADTQYF,TGTGTCAGCAGTGAAGCCCTCAGCACTGGCGCAGATACGCAGTATTTT
TRBV2,TRBJ2-1,TRBD2,-,CASRASGSYNEQFF,TGTGCCAGCAGGGCTAGCGGTTCCTACAATGAGCAGTTCTTC
TRBV6-1,TRBJ1-2,TRBD1,many,CASITGTAYGYTF,TGTGCCAGCATCACCGGGACAGCATATGGCTACACCTTC
TRBV12-3/TRBV12-4,TRBJ2-7,-,many,CASSPLNWHEQYF,TGTGCCAGCAGTCCCTTAAACTGGCACGAGCAGTACTTC
TRBV7-8,TRBJ1-4,-,many,CASSLAGATNEKLFF,TGTGCCAGCAGCTTAGCGGGAGCAACTAATGAAAAACTGTTTTTT
TRBV7-2,TRBJ1-2,-,many,CASTRPQGSYGYTF,TGTGCCAGCACCCGACCCCAGGGTTCCTATGGCTACACCTTC
TRBV14,TRBJ2-1,TRBD2,-,CASSQDLLAGVENEQFF,TGTGCCAGCAGCCAAGATCTACTAGCGGGAGTGGAGAATGAGCAGTTCTTC
TRBV30,TRBJ1-5,-,-,CAWSTGGVQPQHF,TGTGCCTGGAGTACGGGGGGGGTTCAGCCCCAGCATTTT
TRBV7-2,TRBJ1-3,TRBD1,few,CASSPGTGGNTIYF,TGTGCCAGCAGCCCCGGGACAGGGGGAAACACCATATATTTT
TRBV10-3,TRBJ1-4,TRBD1,-,CAISERTGDEKLFF,TGTGCCATCAGTGAGCGGACAGGGGATGAAAAACTGTTTTTT
TRBV7-3,TRBJ2-6,TRBD2,few,CASSLLAGGSSGANVLTF,TGTGCCAGCAGCTTATTGGCGGGAGGAAGCTCTGGGGCCAACGTCCTGACTTTC
TRBV7-6,TRBJ2-7,TRBD1,many,CASSLGQGPLDEQYF,TGTGCCAGCAGCTTAGGACAGGGTCCCCTGGACGAGCAGTACTTC
TRBV9,TRBJ2-7,-,few,CASSVDGVGYEQYF,TGTGCCAGCAGCGTAGACGGGGTCGGGTACGAGCAGTACTTC
TRBV6-1,TRBJ1-2,TRBD1,many,CASSETGTGSHTF,TGTGCCAGCAGTGAAACCGGGACAGGGAGTCACACCTTC
TRBV6-2/TRBV6-3,TRBJ2-2,TRBD1,many,CASSYKQGGTGELFF,TGTGCCAGCAGTTACAAACAGGGGGGCACCGGGGAGCTGTTTTTT
TRBV9,TRBJ2-3,-,once,CASSRTLTDTQYF,TGTGCCAGCAGCCGGACGTTGACGGATACGCAGTATTTT
TRBV24-1,TRBJ2-3,TRBD2,-,CATSDSGTSGNTDTQYF,TGTGCCACCAGTGATTCCGGGACTAGCGGGAACACAGATACGCAGTATTTT
TRBV10-3,TRBJ2-7,TRBD1,-,CAISDPGTAYEQYF,TGTGCCATCTCGGACCCCGGGACAGCCTACGAGCAGTACTTC
TRBV28,TRBJ2-5,-,-,CASSPHAETQYF,TGTGCCAGCAGCCCGCATGCGGAGACCCAGTACTTC
TRBV5-1,TRBJ2-2,TRBD2,-,CASSRRGSMAGELFF,TGCGCCAGCAGCCGACGCGGGAGTATGGCCGGGGAGCTGTTTTTT
TRBV5-1,TRBJ2-3,-,-,CASSLERPGAPDTQYF,TGCGCCAGCAGCTTGGAACGGCCCGGGGCTCCAGATACGCAGTATTTT
TRBV7-3,TRBJ2-7,-,many,CASSLMGRGEKSYEQYF,TGTGCCAGCAGCTTAATGGGCAGGGGGGAAAAATCCTACGAGCAGTACTTC
TRBV13,TRBJ1-2,-,-,CASSPRAGINYGYTF,TGTGCCAGCAGCCCCAGAGCAGGGATTAACTATGGCTACACCTTC
TRBV28,TRBJ1-5,TRBD1,many,CASSAGGAAGDQPQHF,TGTGCCAGCAGTGCAGGGGGCGCCGCGGGGGATCAGCCCCAGCATTTT
TRBV12-5,TRBJ1-6,-,few,CASGLKVVGQSSSYNSPLHF,TGTGCTAGTGGTTTGAAGGTGGTAGGACAGTCGAGCTCCTATAATTCACCCCTCCACTTT
TRBV6-2/TRBV6-3,TRBJ1-1,-,few,CASSIKEGDTEAFF,TGTGCCAGCAGCATTAAGGAGGGGGACACTGAAGCTTTCTTT
TRBV2,TRBJ2-6,TRBD1,few,CASKSAGGARAGGANVLTF,TGTGCCAGCAAATCGGCAGGGGGCGCAAGGGCGGGCGGGGCCAACGTCCTGACTTTC
TRBV7-2,TRBJ2-1,TRBD2,-,CVSSLGRSGALYNEQFF,TGTGTCAGCAGCTTAGGACGCAGCGGGGCCCTCTACAATGAGCAGTTCTTC